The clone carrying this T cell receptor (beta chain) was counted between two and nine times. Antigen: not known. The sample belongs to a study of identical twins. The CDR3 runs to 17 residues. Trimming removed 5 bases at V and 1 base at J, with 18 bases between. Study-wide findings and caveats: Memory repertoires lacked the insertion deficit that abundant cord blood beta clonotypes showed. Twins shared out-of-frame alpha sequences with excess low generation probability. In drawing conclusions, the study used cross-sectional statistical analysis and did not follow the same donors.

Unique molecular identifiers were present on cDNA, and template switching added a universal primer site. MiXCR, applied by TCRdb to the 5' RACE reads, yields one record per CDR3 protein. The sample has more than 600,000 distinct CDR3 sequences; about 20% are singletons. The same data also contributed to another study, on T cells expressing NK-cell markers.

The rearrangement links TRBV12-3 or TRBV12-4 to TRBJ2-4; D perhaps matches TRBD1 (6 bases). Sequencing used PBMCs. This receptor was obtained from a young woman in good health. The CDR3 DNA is TGTGCCAGCAGTCCTGGGCAGGGGAGCGTTGCCAAAAACATTCAGTACTTC. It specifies CASSPGQGSVAKNIQYF.